Below, one T cell receptor beta chain is given with its context. The data derive from a study of blood T cell repertoires in COVID-19. Study-level information: Spain, Italy and the United States supplied samples that represented acute and convalescent COVID-19.

Between the trimmed V and J ends, which lost 2 bases and 11 bases, there was a span of 15 bases. The CDR3 contains 13 residues. Germline V CDR1 and CDR2: MNHNS, SASEGT. The authors' processing: Amplifying reference gene primers gave estimates of nucleated cell counts. The repertoire was sequenced with immunoSEQ multiplex PCR; TCRdb's copy has only in-frame clones and lacks some. V and J calls and clone size come straight from that table; D and trimming were deduced from the DNA. The data show approximately 500,000 clones, approximately 89% seen once. Those enrolled in Seattle joined during active infection and were followed longitudinally afterward.

The TCR comes from a man aged 18-30 years with COVID-19, enrolled during active disease. Sequenced input: peripheral blood. The chain links TRBV6-1 to TRBJ1-1; D is possibly TRBD1 (6 bases). In DNA form, the CDR3 reads TGTGCCAGCAGTGAAATACGACAGGATGAGGCTTTCTTT. The encoded protein is CASSEIRQDEAFF.